The 30 T cell receptor beta chains listed next were all sequenced from one sample in a study of blood T cell repertoires in COVID-19. Profiled with immunoSEQ multiplex PCR; TCRdb holds only in-frame clones, not every one. The sample records hundreds of thousands of clones, 85% being singletons. The sequenced sample was peripheral blood. These receptors were taken from a man between 50 and 59 years old with active or convalescent COVID-19.

The chain couples TRBV11-3 to TRBJ2-3; TRBD1 aligns across 11 bases. V trimming: 2 bases; J trimming: 6 bases; junction bases outside the gene matches: 7. The V gene's germline CDR1 is SGHNT and CDR2 YENEEA. The CDR3 consists of 16 residues. CDR3 region: CASSLKGTGGLDTQYF. In DNA, the CDR3 is TGTGCCAGCAGCTTAAAAGGGACAGGGGGTTTGGATACGCAGTATTTT.

V and J are TRBV19 and TRBJ1-1; possible D gene TRBD1, 6 bases. The germline V gene has CDR1 LNHDA and CDR2 SQIVND (reference sequence). The CDR3 runs to 15 residues. Between the trimmed V and J ends, which lost 0 bases and 3 bases, there was a span of 11 bases. CDR3 in amino acids: CASSIDDRPYTEAFF. As DNA, the CDR3 is TGTGCCAGTAGTATAGATGACAGGCCCTACACTGAAGCTTTCTTT.

The CDR3 coding sequence is TGTGCCACCAGCAGAGATCTGGGGAGTATAGGCACAGATACGCAGTATTTT. The encoded protein is CATSRDLGSIGTDTQYF. The V call is TRBV15, the J call TRBJ2-3; weak D call: TRBD2 (5 bases). Trimming removed 0 bases at V and 1 base at J, with 14 bases between. The CDR3 extends over 17 amino acids. Germline V gives CDR1 LNHNV, CDR2 YYDKDF (reference sequence).

J is TRBJ1-6 and V is TRBV27; the D gene is possibly TRBD1 (5 bases). Per the germline V gene, CDR1 is MNHEY and CDR2 is SMNVEV (reference sequence). The CDR3 loop spans 14 amino acids. This chain's CDR3 is CATCPRGGDSPLHF. Written as DNA, the CDR3 is TGTGCAACCTGCCCAAGGGGAGGGGATTCACCCCTCCACTTT.

In its sample, this clone was seen a few times. The J gene is TRBJ1-4, the V gene TRBV3-1 (or the pseudogene TRBV3-2); TRBD1 might be the D (6 bases). Germline lookup yields CDR1 LGHDT and CDR2 YNNKEL (reference sequence). Trimming cost V 1 base and J 14 bases, with 17 bases left between them. The length of the CDR3 is 14 residues. This CDR3 reads CASSQGIRAQGLFF. CDR3 in DNA: TGTGCCAGCAGCCAAGGGATTCGGGCCCAGGGGCTGTTTTTT.

This chain uses TRBV7-2 with TRBJ1-1; no definite D call. Trimming removed 1 base at V and 1 base at J, with 4 bases between. Germline assignment: CDR1 SGHTA and CDR2 FQGNSA. This CDR3 spans 13 amino acids. CDR3 protein: CASSLGRNTEAFF. CDR3 nucleotides: TGTGCCAGCAGCTTAGGCAGGAACACTGAAGCTTTCTTT. The whole variable domain, filled in from reference TRBV7-2 and TRBJ1-1, reads GAGVSQSPSNKVTEKGKDVELRCDPISGHTALYWYRQSLGQGLEFLIYFQGNSAPDKSGLPSDRFSAERTGGSVSTLTIQRTQQEDSAVYLCASSLGRNTEAFFGQGTRLTVV.

The J gene is TRBJ2-5, the V gene TRBV27; D is possibly TRBD1 (5 bases). CDR3 length: 16 amino acids. Germline V gene lookup returns CDR1 MNHEY and CDR2 SMNVEV (reference sequence). Deletions cut 5 bases from V and 3 bases from J, with 19 bases between. The CDR3 region is CASSPYRSTEKETQYF. As DNA, the CDR3 is TGTGCCAGCAGTCCCTACCGCTCGACAGAGAAAGAGACCCAGTACTTC.

V usage is TRBV5-4 and J usage is TRBJ2-1, with D perhaps TRBD2 (6 bases). V was cut by 4 bases and J by 0 bases, with 14 bases left in between. This CDR3 region has 16 residues. CDR1 is SGHNT, CDR2 YYREEE, per germline (reference sequence). The CDR3 reads CASSRGLLSSYNEQFF. CDR3 sequence (DNA): TGTGCCAGCAGCCGGGGACTCCTGAGCTCCTACAATGAGCAGTTCTTC.

This chain links TRBV6-6 with TRBJ2-1, with 10 bases identical to TRBD2. V lost 6 bases and J lost 7; bases outside the gene matches: 9. CDR1 is MNHNY and CDR2 is SVGAGI in the germline V gene (reference sequence). This CDR3 has 15 residues. CDR3 region: CASRGPGTSANEQFF. In DNA, the CDR3 is TGTGCCAGCAGGGGACCCGGGACTAGCGCAAATGAGCAGTTCTTC.

As concerns this clone: The same CDR3 also results from other DNA sequences found in this sample. The CDR3 DNA sequence: TGTGCCAGCAGTTACTCGACTGGGAACACTGAAGCTTTCTTT. This sequence encodes CASSYSTGNTEAFF. The J gene is TRBJ1-1, the V gene TRBV6-5; D gene uncertain. Germline CDR1 and CDR2: MNHEY and SVGAGI. The CDR3 sequence is 14 residues long. Trimming took off 0 bases at V and 1 base at J, with 6 bases between the two ends.

The chain has TRBV10-2 and TRBJ1-4, with a tentative D call TRBD1 (6 bases). The CDR3 consists of 15 residues. Germline CDR1 and CDR2: WSHSY and SAAADI. Trimming stripped 9 bases from V and 3 bases from J, with 17 bases between. This CDR3 is CASYSGVGANEKLFF. CDR3 sequence (DNA): TGCGCCAGTTATTCAGGGGTAGGAGCTAATGAAAAACTGTTTTTT.

The chain is built from TRBV7-3 and TRBJ2-7; TRBD2 agrees at 7 bases. With 4 bases clipped from V and 6 bases from J, the junction kept 3 bases outside the gene matches. CDR3 length: 12 residues. In germline, CDR1 is SGHTA, CDR2 FQGTGA. DNA for the CDR3: TGTGCCAGCAGCTACCCGGGAGGCGAGCAGTACTTC. Translated: CASSYPGGEQYF.

This chain links TRBV25-1 with TRBJ2-7, with D possibly being TRBD2 (7 bases). CDR3 size: 16 residues. V was pared by 2 bases and J by 3 bases, with 17 bases between. Germline V gene sequence: CDR1 MGHDK, CDR2 SYGVNS. The CDR3 nucleotides read TGTGCCAGCAGTGAACTGGGGGGGGGCGTTGTCTACGAGCAGTACTTC. Translated, it gives CASSELGGGVVYEQYF.

This clone appeared a few times. V gene TRBV19 combines with J gene TRBJ1-5; D is ambiguous. V lost 8 bases and J lost 2, with 10 bases in between. The CDR3 covers 13 residues. Germline assignment: CDR1 LNHDA and CDR2 SQIVND (reference sequence). In DNA form, the CDR3 reads TGTGCCAGTCAGGACGGGGGCAATCAGCCCCAGCATTTT. Amino acids: CASQDGGNQPQHF.

The chain links TRBV7-9 to TRBJ2-3; TRBD1 is a possible D gene (6 bases). V was trimmed by 4 bases and J by 0 bases, leaving 11 bases between them. Germline values: CDR1 SEHNR, CDR2 FQNEAQ (reference sequence). The CDR3 contains 15 residues. This CDR3 reads CASSSQGPSTDTQYF. DNA of the CDR3: TGTGCCAGCAGCTCTCAGGGGCCCAGCACAGATACGCAGTATTTT. The full variable domain, completed using reference TRBV7-9 and TRBJ2-3, is DTGVSQNPRHKITKRGQNVTFRCDPISEHNRLYWYRQTLGQGPEFLTYFQNEAQLEKSRLLSDRFSAERPKGSFSTLEIQRTEQGDSAMYLCASSSQGPSTDTQYFGPGTRLTVL.

V gene TRBV5-6 combines with J gene TRBJ1-2; D is unresolved. There are 17 residues in the CDR3. CDR1 and CDR2 (germline): SGHDT, YYEEEE. Trimming removed 0 bases from V and 4 bases from J, with 19 bases in between. CDR3 loop: CASSLGAGGFSFYGYTF. The CDR3 region has the DNA TGTGCCAGCAGCTTGGGGGCCGGCGGGTTTTCCTTCTATGGCTACACCTTC.

The table lists this clone with a few counts. This chain connects TRBV3-1 (or the pseudogene TRBV3-2) to TRBJ2-2; 12 bases fit TRBD2. Germline V gene data show CDR1 as LGHDT and CDR2 as YNNKEL (reference sequence). This CDR3 comprises 12 residues. V dropped 10 bases and J dropped 10; count of bases not matched to a gene: 4. CDR3 bases: TGTGCCACTAGCGGGAGGGCCTCGGAGCTGTTTTTT. Protein product: CATSGRASELFF.

The CDR3 is CASSTGGRTGRVSQPQHF. In nucleotides, the CDR3 is TGTGCCAGCAGTACCGGGGGTAGGACAGGGCGAGTTTCTCAGCCCCAGCATTTT. The rearrangement uses TRBV28 and TRBJ1-5, with 8 positions matching TRBD1. This CDR3 has 18 residues. Germline CDR1 is MDHEN and CDR2 is SYDVKM. Trimming cost V 5 bases and J 6 bases; bases outside gene matches: 18.

The V gene is TRBV7-9, the J gene TRBJ1-4; 8 bases fit TRBD1. CDR1 is SEHNR and CDR2 is FQNEAQ in the germline V gene (reference sequence). J gave up 13 bases and V 6 bases, and 7 bases lay outside the gene matches. This CDR3 contains 12 residues. For the CDR3, the DNA is TGTGCCAGCAGTTGGGGGGACAGGAGACTGTTTTTT. Amino acids: CASSWGDRRLFF.

This clone has a single count. The rearrangement uses TRBV3-1 (or the pseudogene TRBV3-2) and TRBJ2-3; possible D gene TRBD1, 6 bases. CDR1 LGHDT and CDR2 YNNKEL come from the germline V gene (reference sequence). V gave up 4 bases and J gave up 5 bases, with 19 bases separating them. CDR3 size: 16 residues. In DNA, the CDR3 is TGTGCCAGCAGCCGGGCCTACGGGACAATCGGAGATACGCAGTATTTT. This codes for CASSRAYGTIGDTQYF.

V gene TRBV4-3 combines with J gene TRBJ2-1, with D possibly being TRBD2 (5 bases). The CDR3 consists of 15 residues. V dropped 0 bases and J dropped 9 bases, with 15 bases sitting between them. Germline CDR1 reads LGHNA; CDR2 reads YSLEER. CDR3 bases: TGCGCCAGCAGCCAAGATACTCGTCACCGGGGTGAGCAGTTCTTC. Translation gives CASSQDTRHRGEQFF.

This clone was seen only once. The V and J genes are TRBV6-5 and TRBJ1-3; tentatively, D is TRBD1 (6 bases). Germline V gene sequence: CDR1 MNHEY, CDR2 SVGAGI. Deletions cut 7 bases from V and 4 bases from J, with 17 bases between. This CDR3 has 15 residues. The CDR3 nucleotides are TGTGCCAGCACCGACCGGGGGGCGGTAGGAAACACCATATATTTT. Translated: CASTDRGAVGNTIYF.

This rearrangement joins TRBV4-1 to TRBJ2-7; TRBD2 matches 7 bases. CDR1 is MGHRA, CDR2 YSYEKL, per germline. The CDR3 is 17 residues long. Trimming at V came to 5 bases and at J to 4 bases, leaving 17 bases not matched to a gene. As DNA, the CDR3 is TGCGCCAGCAGCGTCTCCCTTGGGCCAGCGGGGTCGTACGAGCAGTACTTC. Translating gives CASSVSLGPAGSYEQYF.

This clone came up a few times. This chain uses TRBV11-2 with TRBJ2-1; 11 bases map to TRBD1. This CDR3 spans 16 amino acids. With 5 bases clipped from V and 4 bases from J, the junction kept 7 bases outside the gene matches. Per the germline V gene, CDR1 is SGHAT and CDR2 is FQNNGV. The CDR3, as DNA: TGTGCCAGCAGCCCTAGGGACAGGGGGAGTTACAATGAGCAGTTCTTC. It encodes CASSPRDRGSYNEQFF.

The chain carries TRBV30 and TRBJ2-2, with D perhaps TRBD1 (6 bases). V gave up 1 base and J gave up 4 bases, with 10 bases separating them. CDR3 length: 14 amino acids. CDR1 GTSNPN and CDR2 SVGIG come from the germline V gene (reference sequence). CDR3 coding DNA: TGTGCCTGGAGTGGTGGGACAACCACCGGGGAGCTGTTTTTT. This gives the protein CAWSGGTTTGELFF.

V gene TRBV19 combines with J gene TRBJ2-1, with D possibly TRBD2 on 5 matching bases. CDR1 and CDR2 (germline): LNHDA, SQIVND (reference sequence). This CDR3 region has 19 residues. Trimming pared 0 bases from V and 6 bases from J, leaving 24 bases between. As DNA, the CDR3 is TGTGCCAGTAGTATAGATCAGAGGCGACTAAGCGTATCCCTCAATGAGCAGTTCTTC. Its protein is CASSIDQRRLSVSLNEQFF. The complete variable domain, with remaining parts taken from reference TRBV19 and TRBJ2-1, reads DGGITQSPKYLFRKEGQNVTLSCEQNLNHDAMYWYRQDPGQGLRLIYYSQIVNDFQKGDIAEGYSVSREKKESFPLTVTSAQKNPTAFYLCASSIDQRRLSVSLNEQFFGPGTRLTVL.

The genes are TRBV11-3 and TRBJ2-1, with 9 bases fitting TRBD2. Germline CDR1 and CDR2: SGHNT and YENEEA. CDR3 length equals 17 residues. V lost 1 base, J lost 0 bases, and 4 bases stayed unmatched. CDR3 protein: CASSLAVSGSSYNEQFF. The CDR3 DNA follows: TGTGCCAGCAGCTTAGCCGTTAGCGGGAGCTCCTACAATGAGCAGTTCTTC. The whole variable domain, filled in from reference TRBV11-3 and TRBJ2-1, reads EAGVVQSPRYKIIEKKQPVAFWCNPISGHNTLYWYLQNLGQGPELLIRYENEEAVDDSQLPKDRFSAERLKGVDSTLKIQPAELGDSAVYLCASSLAVSGSSYNEQFFGPGTRLTVL.

This clone was observed a single time. The J gene is TRBJ1-5, the V gene TRBV7-2; D not certain. Germline CDR1 and CDR2: SGHTA and FQGNSA. The length of the CDR3 is 15 residues. The ends were cut back, 0 bases at V and 8 bases at J, with 14 bases in the middle. Here the CDR3 reads CASSLASSLEEPQHF. DNA of the CDR3: TGTGCCAGCAGCTTAGCTAGTTCGCTCGAGGAGCCCCAGCATTTT.

The J gene is TRBJ2-7, the V gene TRBV20-1; 7 nucleotides align to TRBD2. Germline values: CDR1 DFQATT, CDR2 SNEGSKA (reference sequence). The length of the CDR3 is 13 residues. V lost 3 bases, J lost 13 bases, and 15 bases stayed unmatched. CDR3 nucleotides: TGCAGTGCTAGTGGCCCCCTGGCGGGAGTGTTTTACTTC. Its protein is CSASGPLAGVFYF.

The V call is TRBV30, the J call TRBJ1-5, with D unresolved. With 3 bases removed from V and 3 bases from J, the gap between germline ends came to 9 bases. This CDR3 spans 13 amino acids. Germline CDR1 and CDR2: GTSNPN and SVGIG (reference sequence). The CDR3 DNA sequence: TGTGCCTGGAGCAGGCAGGCCAATCAGCCCCAGCATTTT. Protein: CAWSRQANQPQHF. Variable domain in full (rest from reference TRBV30 and TRBJ1-5): SQTIHQWPATLVQPVGSPLSLECTVEGTSNPNLYWYRQAAGRGLQLLFYSVGIGQISSEVPQNLSASRPQDRQFILSSKKLLLSDSGFYLCAWSRQANQPQHFGDGTRLSIL.